The next 22 T cell receptor beta chains were all read from a single sample in a study of T cells in Graves' hyperthyroidism and ophthalmopathy. The CDR3 regions of TCR beta were amplified from RNA transcripts. In the first-round RT-PCR of the TCR CDR3, the HTBI primer set was used. In TCRdb, the multiplex PCR reads were re-called with MiXCR into one record per CDR3 protein. The table has 550,000 to 700,000 distinct CDR3 sequences, 35% to 55% seen once; the top ten hold roughly 19%. The sample consisted of peripheral blood or thyroid tissue (not recorded which). The source of these receptors is an adult woman with Graves' disease, either hyperthyroidism or ophthalmopathy (not recorded which).

The chain is built from TRBV19 and TRBJ2-5; D may correspond to TRBD1 or TRBD2 (5 bases each). From germline, CDR1 is LNHDA and CDR2 SQIVND (reference sequence). The CDR3 totals 13 residues. V lost 6 bases and J 4 bases, leaving 12 bases between the germline ends. CDR3 sequence (DNA): TGTGCCAGTAGCCTACAGAGGGGAGAGACCCAGTACTTC. Its translation is CASSLQRGETQYF.

The sample holds many counts of this clonotype. J is TRBJ2-7 and V is TRBV20-1, with 7 bases lining up with TRBD1. Germline CDR1 DFQATT, CDR2 SNEGSKA (reference sequence). CDR3 length: 15 amino acids. Trimming cost V 3 bases and J 0 bases; bases outside gene matches: 8. In DNA, the CDR3 is TGCAGTGCTAGCGTGACAGGGACGGGCTCCTACGAGCAGTACTTC. This sequence encodes CSASVTGTGSYEQYF.

CDR3 region: CAISASIFGQGVGYTF. The CDR3 nucleotides read TGTGCCATCAGTGCGTCGATTTTTGGACAGGGGGTTGGCTACACCTTC. The chain combines TRBV10-3 with TRBJ1-2; 10 positions agree with TRBD1. Per the germline V gene, CDR1 is ENHRY and CDR2 is SYGVKD. With 4 bases clipped from V and 7 bases from J, the junction kept 12 bases outside the gene matches. The CDR3 length is 16 residues.

Regarding this clonotype: The junction and the germline gene differ at one end; a read error may be behind it. The V gene is TRBV5-1, the J gene TRBJ1-5; D is undetermined. The germline V gene encodes CDR1 SGHRS and CDR2 YFSETQ. CDR3 length: 13 residues. CDR3 coding DNA: TGTGCCAGCAGCTTGTGGTGGAATCAGCCCCAGCATTTT. Residues: CASSLWWNQPQHF.

The chain uses TRBV25-1 and TRBJ2-7, with 7 bases matching TRBD1. CDR3 length: 14 amino acids. Germline V CDR1 and CDR2: MGHDK, SYGVNS. Unmatched junction bases numbered 7, after V lost 4 bases and J lost 4 bases. DNA for the CDR3: TGTGCCAGCAGTGGGGATACAGGGGAGTACGAGCAGTACTTC. Translation gives CASSGDTGEYEQYF.

This clonotype occurred many times. J is TRBJ2-5 and V is TRBV6-5, with D possibly being TRBD2 (5 bases). This CDR3 contains 13 residues. Germline V gene lookup returns CDR1 MNHEY and CDR2 SVGAGI. V was trimmed by 8 bases and J by 2 bases, leaving 12 bases between them. CDR3: CASGRRVQETQYF. DNA for the CDR3: TGTGCCAGCGGTAGGCGGGTACAAGAGACCCAGTACTTC.

V gene TRBV10-3 combines with J gene TRBJ1-1, with TRBD1 matching over 9 bases. This CDR3 comprises 14 residues. J lost 1 base, V lost 5 bases, and 2 bases had no gene match. Germline lookup yields CDR1 ENHRY and CDR2 SYGVKD. CDR3: CAISNRGPNTEAFF. CDR3 nucleotides: TGTGCCATCAGTAACAGGGGGCCGAACACTGAAGCTTTCTTT.

The V call is TRBV12-3 or TRBV12-4, the J call TRBJ1-1; the D gene is possibly TRBD1 (5 bases). The CDR3 has 14 residues. V gave up 6 bases and J gave up 10 bases, with 21 bases separating them. CDR3 nucleotides: TGTGCCAGCAGCGCTTGGGACGCTGAGGCTAGAGCTTTCTTT. It specifies CASSAWDAEARAFF.

This clonotype was recorded only once. The chain uses TRBV19 and TRBJ1-5; TRBD1 aligns across 10 bases. J lost 3 bases, V lost 6 bases, and 8 bases had no gene match. Germline-derived CDR1 and CDR2 are LNHDA and SQIVND (reference sequence). This CDR3 has 16 amino acids. CDR3 bases: TGTGCCAGTAGGTGGACAGGGGGACACCACAATCAGCCCCAGCATTTT. It specifies CASRWTGGHHNQPQHF.

This clonotype has more than one count but fewer than ten. The chain recombines TRBV4-2 with TRBJ1-4, with D unclear. The V and J ends lost 1 base and 8 bases respectively, with 14 bases between them. Germline CDR1 and CDR2: LGHNA and YNFKEQ. CDR3 length equals 15 residues. CDR3 sequence (DNA): TGTGCCAGCAGCCAAGTCGGCCCGTGGAAGGAAAAACTGTTTTTT. Amino acids: CASSQVGPWKEKLFF.

The chain has TRBV29-1 and TRBJ1-1; TRBD1 is a possible D gene (5 bases). CDR3 length equals 15 residues. V lost 3 bases, J lost 3 bases, and 17 bases lay in between. CDR1 is SQVTM and CDR2 is ANQGSEA in the germline V gene. This CDR3 reads CSVDSGSQGYTEAFF. As DNA, the CDR3 is TGCAGCGTTGACAGCGGGAGTCAGGGCTACACTGAAGCTTTCTTT.

This clonotype came up many times. The rearrangement links TRBV29-1 to TRBJ2-7, with D uncertain. Germline V gene lookup returns CDR1 SQVTM and CDR2 ANQGSEA. CDR3 length equals 12 residues. The ends were cut back, 7 bases at V and 2 bases at J, with 12 bases in the middle. CDR3: CSGMFGPYEQYF. CDR3 nucleotide sequence: TGCAGCGGCATGTTTGGCCCCTACGAGCAGTACTTC.

The rearrangement joins TRBV2 to TRBJ1-4; 7 positions match TRBD1. V dropped 7 bases and J dropped 6; count of bases not matched to a gene: 2. The CDR3 is 12 residues long. CDR1 and CDR2 from the germline V gene are SNHLY and FYNNEI. CDR3 sequence (DNA): TGTGCCAGCAAACAGGGGTATGAAAAACTGTTTTTT. This gives the protein CASKQGYEKLFF.

Notes on this clonotype: At one boundary the junction diverges from the germline segment, which might be a read error. V gene TRBV7-7 combines with J gene TRBJ2-2; 8 positions agree with TRBD2. This CDR3 contains 16 residues. CDR1 is SSHAT, CDR2 FNYEAQ, per germline (reference sequence). The CDR3 nucleotides are TGTGCTAGCAGCCCCAGACTAGCGAATTTCACCGGGGAGCTGTTTTTT. Protein product: CASSPRLANFTGELFF.

The rearrangement joins TRBV19 to TRBJ1-1; D perhaps matches TRBD1 (6 bases). Between the trimmed V and J ends, which lost 6 bases and 6 bases, there was a span of 17 bases. The CDR3 consists of 14 residues. Germline loops: CDR1 LNHDA, CDR2 SQIVND (reference sequence). CDR3 in amino acids: CASRPQGSIAEAFF. In nucleotides, the CDR3 is TGTGCCAGTAGACCCCAGGGGTCAATAGCTGAAGCTTTCTTT. Full variable domain (missing parts from reference TRBV19 and TRBJ1-1): DGGITQSPKYLFRKEGQNVTLSCEQNLNHDAMYWYRQDPGQGLRLIYYSQIVNDFQKGDIAEGYSVSREKKESFPLTVTSAQKNPTAFYLCASRPQGSIAEAFFGQGTRLTVV.

The table lists this clonotype with many counts. The chain recombines TRBV5-1 with TRBJ2-7; weak D call: TRBD2 (6 bases). Germline loops: CDR1 SGHRS, CDR2 YFSETQ. Deletions cut 0 bases from V and 5 bases from J, with 12 bases between. The CDR3 runs to 14 residues. The CDR3 DNA reads TGCGCCAGCAGCTTGGCCGGGTCGGGGGACGAGCAGTACTTC. Translating it yields CASSLAGSGDEQYF.

This clonotype appeared many times. CDR3 loop: CASSRTTGMEKETQYF. In nucleotides, the CDR3 is TGTGCCAGCAGCCGTACGACAGGGATGGAAAAAGAGACCCAGTACTTC. This chain joins TRBV7-9 and TRBJ2-5; the match to TRBD1 covers 7 bases. CDR1 SEHNR and CDR2 FQNEAQ come from the germline V gene (reference sequence). V shed 5 bases and J 3 bases; nucleotides not matched to a gene: 12. The CDR3 loop spans 16 amino acids.

This clonotype was observed many times. V usage is TRBV5-1 and J usage is TRBJ2-7, with D perhaps matching TRBD2 (6 bases). This CDR3 comprises 17 residues. Germline CDR1 is SGHRS and CDR2 is YFSETQ. V lost 4 bases, J lost 7 bases, and 27 bases lay in between. CDR3 nucleotides: TGCGCCAGCAGCCGGACTTCCGGGACTTCCTGGGGTAAGGAGCAGTACTTC. It encodes CASSRTSGTSWGKEQYF.

This clonotype appeared many times. CDR3 region: CASRNRGVILNTEAFF. As DNA, the CDR3 is TGCGCCAGCAGAAACCGAGGGGTAATCTTGAACACTGAAGCTTTCTTT. The rearrangement joins TRBV5-1 to TRBJ1-1; weak D call: TRBD1 (5 bases). This CDR3 comprises 16 residues. Trimming stripped 5 bases from V and 0 bases from J, with 17 bases between. Germline V gene sequence: CDR1 SGHRS, CDR2 YFSETQ.

The chain is built from TRBV10-3 and TRBJ1-5; no clear D gene. V shed 0 bases and J shed 11 bases, with 11 bases lying between them. This CDR3 comprises 13 residues. Germline lookup yields CDR1 ENHRY and CDR2 SYGVKD. CDR3 sequence (DNA): TGTGCCATCAGTGAGTCTACGGGTGAGACCCAGCATTTT. Encoded protein: CAISESTGETQHF.

This clonotype was observed at least ten times. V gene TRBV29-1 combines with J gene TRBJ2-2; D call uncertain. There are 12 residues in the CDR3. Germline loops: CDR1 SQVTM, CDR2 ANQGSEA. V was pared by 5 bases and J by 7 bases, with 11 bases between. The CDR3 bases are TGCAGCGTTCGCAAGGGCGGCGGGGAGCTGTTTTTT. Protein sequence: CSVRKGGGELFF.

This clonotype was recorded only once. The CDR3 region is CATSSLGGQLYGYTF. CDR3 coding DNA: TGTGCCACCAGCAGCTTAGGAGGACAGCTCTATGGCTACACCTTC. This chain uses TRBV15 with TRBJ1-2, with D perhaps TRBD1 (6 bases). CDR1 and CDR2 from the germline V gene are LNHNV and YYDKDF (reference sequence). V lost 3 bases and J 4 bases, leaving 15 bases between the germline ends. There are 15 residues in the CDR3.